These 21 T cell receptor beta chains were sequenced from one sample in a study of memory CD4+ T cells and cytomegalovirus serostatus. The sort gate was single viable CD3+CD4+CD8-CD45RO+ cells for memory CD4+ T cells. Assay: immunoSEQ multiplex PCR; the TCRdb copy retains only in-frame clones and omits some. The data hold under 55,000 clones, with roughly four fifths observed a single time. The sequencing sample was made of memory CD4+ T cells from blood. The receptors were sampled from an adult in good health and CMV-seronegative.

This chain uses TRBV5-1 with TRBJ1-2; TRBD1 matches at 10 bases. In germline, CDR1 is SGHRS, CDR2 YFSETQ. With 4 bases clipped from V and 4 bases from J, the junction kept 4 bases outside the gene matches. The CDR3 has 14 residues. The CDR3 spells CASSAGTGAYGYTF. The CDR3 bases are TGCGCCAGCAGCGCCGGGACAGGGGCCTATGGCTACACCTTC.

This chain joins TRBV5-1 and TRBJ1-1; 8 bases agree with TRBD1. Trimming took 4 bases from V and 5 from J; bases not matched to a gene: 7. Germline lookup yields CDR1 SGHRS and CDR2 YFSETQ. The length of the CDR3 is 14 residues. The CDR3 here is CASSGTRGRTEAFF. The DNA of the CDR3 is TGCGCCAGCAGCGGAACCAGGGGGCGAACTGAAGCTTTCTTT.

V and J are TRBV7-8 and TRBJ1-5; a weak D match, TRBD1 (5 bases). The CDR3 is 17 amino acids. Trimming took off 5 bases at V and 0 bases at J, with 17 bases between the two ends. Germline V gene lookup returns CDR1 SGHVS and CDR2 FQNEAQ. CDR3 sequence: CASSPRTSGISNQPQHF. The DNA of the CDR3 is TGTGCCAGCAGCCCGCGGACAAGCGGAATTAGCAATCAGCCCCAGCATTTT.

The chain has TRBV27 and TRBJ2-1, with 15 bases matching TRBD2. V lost 5 bases to trimming and J lost 2 bases; unmatched junction nucleotides: 7. This CDR3 has 18 amino acids. The germline gives CDR1 MNHEY, CDR2 SMNVEV (reference sequence). The CDR3 bases are TGTGCCAGCAGTGTGGGACTAGCGGGAGGAGGGGCCTACAATGAGCAGTTCTTC. Translating it yields CASSVGLAGGGAYNEQFF.

The chain is built from TRBV18 and TRBJ2-3; no definite D call. Trimming stripped 0 bases from V and 8 bases from J, with 9 bases between. This CDR3 region has 13 residues. CDR1 and CDR2 (germline): KGHSH, LQKENI. The CDR3 sequence: CASSPPGLGTQYF. The CDR3 region has the DNA TGTGCCAGCTCACCACCGGGGTTGGGTACGCAGTATTTT.

The J gene is TRBJ2-7, the V gene TRBV5-1, with D perhaps matching TRBD2 (6 bases). The CDR3 extends over 15 amino acids. V was clipped by 0 bases and J by 0 bases, with 10 bases between them. Germline assignment: CDR1 SGHRS and CDR2 YFSETQ. For the CDR3, the DNA is TGCGCCAGCAGCTTGGTGGCGGGGAGCTCCTACGAGCAGTACTTC. Amino acids: CASSLVAGSSYEQYF.

V is TRBV5-4 and J is TRBJ2-5; D gene unclear. The CDR3 covers 15 residues. Between the trimmed V and J ends, which lost 4 bases and 5 bases, there was a span of 18 bases. Germline-derived CDR1 and CDR2 are SGHNT and YYREEE (reference sequence). CDR3 bases: TGTGCCAGCAGCAAGAGCGAGAGTTCGCGGGAGACCCAGTACTTC. Protein sequence: CASSKSESSRETQYF.

This chain links TRBV6-1 with TRBJ1-1; 7 nucleotides match TRBD1. With V trimmed by 8 bases and J by 8 bases, 14 bases remained unmatched. This CDR3 has 14 residues. CDR1 and CDR2 from the germline V gene are MNHNS and SASEGT. The CDR3 loop is CASLNDRVAREAFF. CDR3 nucleotide sequence: TGTGCCAGCTTGAACGACAGGGTGGCCCGAGAAGCTTTCTTT.

CDR3 residues: CASSQDGASRDTQYF. The CDR3 DNA is TGCGCCAGCAGCCAAGATGGGGCCAGCCGGGATACGCAGTATTTT. The chain links TRBV4-1 to TRBJ2-3, with TRBD1 as a possible D gene (5 bases). Trimming removed 0 bases at V and 6 bases at J, with 13 bases between. From germline, CDR1 is MGHRA and CDR2 YSYEKL. The CDR3 extends over 15 amino acids.

The J gene is TRBJ1-1, the V gene TRBV7-2, with 7 bases that match TRBD1. The germline gives CDR1 SGHTA, CDR2 FQGNSA. CDR3 length: 17 amino acids. V lost 9 bases and J lost 0; bases outside the gene matches: 16. The CDR3 spells CARERSRDSYMNTEAFF. The CDR3 DNA reads as TGTGCCAGGGAGCGTTCCCGGGACAGCTACATGAACACTGAAGCTTTCTTT. Full variable domain (remainder filled in from reference TRBV7-2 and TRBJ1-1): GAGVSQSPSNKVTEKGKDVELRCDPISGHTALYWYRQSLGQGLEFLIYFQGNSAPDKSGLPSDRFSAERTGGSVSTLTIQRTQQEDSAVYLCARERSRDSYMNTEAFFGQGTRLTVV.

The chain joins TRBV19 to TRBJ1-5, with D possibly being TRBD1 (6 bases). V was clipped by 8 bases and J by 13 bases, with 15 bases between them. Germline V gene lookup returns CDR1 LNHDA and CDR2 SQIVND (reference sequence). The CDR3 spans 11 residues. The CDR3: CASGTGTPQHF. As DNA, the CDR3 is TGTGCCAGTGGAACCGGGACACCTCAGCATTTT.

The chain recombines TRBV16 with TRBJ2-7; 12 nucleotides align to TRBD2. CDR1 and CDR2 (germline): KGHSY, FQNENV. The CDR3 is 18 residues long. The ends lost 0 bases at V and 6 bases at J; junction bases unmatched: 12. The CDR3 DNA sequence: TGTGCCAGCAGCCAATCTAGTGGACTAGCGGGGTCCCCCTCCGAGCAGTACTTC. Translating gives CASSQSSGLAGSPSEQYF.

This chain connects TRBV30 to TRBJ1-6, with 8 bases aligning to TRBD1. CDR3 length equals 15 residues. Germline CDR1 reads GTSNPN; CDR2 reads SVGIG (reference sequence). Trimming removed 1 base from V and 6 bases from J; junction bases left unmatched: 5. This CDR3 is CAWSGTGIGNSPLHF. For the CDR3, the DNA is TGTGCCTGGAGTGGGACAGGGATCGGTAATTCACCCCTCCACTTT.

The V call is TRBV28, the J call TRBJ2-7; 15 bases align to TRBD2. The CDR3 covers 17 residues. The ends lost 4 bases at V and 2 bases at J; junction bases unmatched: 6. Germline V gives CDR1 MDHEN, CDR2 SYDVKM. CDR3 bases: TGTGCCAGCAGTTCATACGGGACTAGCGGGGGGACCTACGAGCAGTACTTC. It yields the protein CASSSYGTSGGTYEQYF.

V and J are TRBV5-1 and TRBJ2-7; 9 positions agree with TRBD1. Germline V gene sequence: CDR1 SGHRS, CDR2 YFSETQ. J lost 2 bases, V lost 5 bases, and 11 bases had no gene match. The CDR3 is made up of 16 amino acids. CDR3: CASSRLPGQGTYEQYF. For the CDR3, the DNA is TGCGCCAGCAGTCGACTACCGGGACAGGGCACCTACGAGCAGTACTTC. The variable domain in full, with the rest retrieved from reference TRBV5-1 and TRBJ2-7, is KAGVTQTPRYLIKTRGQQVTLSCSPISGHRSVSWYQQTPGQGLQFLFEYFSETQRNKGNFPGRFSGRQFSNSRSEMNVSTLELGDSALYLCASSRLPGQGTYEQYFGPGTRLTVT.

This clone was picked up one time. The chain couples TRBV6-1 to TRBJ2-2; TRBD2 aligns across 8 bases. Trimming cost V 1 base and J 6 bases; bases outside gene matches: 4. Germline values: CDR1 MNHNS, CDR2 SASEGT. The CDR3 totals 15 residues. CDR3 region: CASSEVGSGAGELFF. The CDR3 bases are TGTGCCAGCAGTGAAGTCGGTAGCGGGGCCGGGGAGCTGTTTTTT.

The chain couples TRBV13 to TRBJ2-4; D may be TRBD2 (6 bases). CDR3 size: 14 residues. Germline lookup yields CDR1 PRHDT and CDR2 FYEKMQ (reference sequence). Deletions cut 6 bases from V and 8 bases from J, with 17 bases between. The CDR3 region is CASRKFGGGDIQYF. The CDR3 DNA is TGTGCCAGCAGGAAATTCGGGGGTGGAGACATTCAGTACTTC.

This rearrangement joins TRBV5-4 to TRBJ2-7; 11 bases map to TRBD2. After removal of 3 bases from V and 3 bases from J, the junction contained 5 bases not matched to a gene. The CDR3 loop spans 15 amino acids. CDR1 and CDR2 from the germline V gene are SGHNT and YYREEE (reference sequence). The DNA of the CDR3 is TGTGCCAGCAGCTCAACTAGCGGGAGTGTCTACGAGCAGTACTTC. As protein: CASSSTSGSVYEQYF.

V is TRBV7-8 and J is TRBJ1-1; 7 positions agree with TRBD1. Germline V lookup: CDR1 SGHVS, CDR2 FQNEAQ. The CDR3 spans 14 residues. V shed 5 bases and J 1 base; nucleotides not matched to a gene: 4. This CDR3 is CASSTGTANTEAFF. The DNA of the CDR3 is TGTGCCAGCAGCACCGGGACAGCGAACACTGAAGCTTTCTTT. The whole variable domain, filled in from reference TRBV7-8 and TRBJ1-1, reads GAGVSQSPRYKVAKRGQDVALRCDPISGHVSLFWYQQALGQGPEFLTYFQNEAQLDKSGLPSDRFFAERPEGSVSTLKIQRTQQEDSAVYLCASSTGTANTEAFFGQGTRLTVV.

This chain connects TRBV5-3 to TRBJ2-5; 8 nucleotides align to TRBD1. TRBV5-3 carries the ORF label, with uncertain function. The J segment lost 2 bases and the V segment lost 3 bases, leaving 9 bases of the junction unmatched. This CDR3 region has 16 residues. The CDR3 spells CARSSLDREFQETQYF. As DNA, the CDR3 is TGTGCCAGAAGCTCCCTGGACAGGGAGTTTCAAGAGACCCAGTACTTC.

The chain has TRBV10-1 and TRBJ2-1; unclear D gene. V was shortened by 2 bases and J by 8 bases, with 10 bases between the two germline ends. The CDR3 contains 13 residues. Per germline, CDR1 WNHNN and CDR2 SYGVQD (reference sequence). The CDR3 region has the DNA TGCGCCAGCAGTGAGGTCCCCTCGGATGAGCAGTTCTTC. This gives the protein CASSEVPSDEQFF.